A single sample gave rise to the 18 T cell receptor beta chains below, sequenced in a study of blood T cell repertoires in COVID-19 (dated by TCRdb to 2018 to 2020). Libraries were prepared through the immunoSEQ multiplex PCR assay. TCRdb provides this immuneACCESS table in a form limited to in-frame rearrangements. Some clones are lacking; in checked studies, under half of them reflect an unresolved V gene, and why the rest are absent is not known. This sample is represented by fewer than 250,000 clones; over 70% of them were singletons. The ten largest clones represent around 3.7% of the sample. Sequenced: PBMCs or T cells enriched from blood (not recorded which). The receptors shown here come from a woman in her 30s who had been exposed to COVID-19.

The J gene is TRBJ1-3, the V gene TRBV7-6; D gene ambiguous. CDR3 length: 15 residues. Trimming took 6 bases from V and 2 from J, leaving 14 bases between them. Germline-derived CDR1 and CDR2 are SGHVS and FNYEAQ. CDR3 loop: CASSVTDSTGNTIYF. CDR3 coding DNA: TGTGCCAGCAGTGTGACTGACTCCACTGGAAACACCATATATTTT.

The chain joins TRBV19 to TRBJ1-5; perhaps TRBD1 as D (5 bases). This CDR3 spans 14 amino acids. Per germline, CDR1 LNHDA and CDR2 SQIVND (reference sequence). Trimming removed 9 bases at V and 1 base at J, with 13 bases between. As DNA, the CDR3 is TGTGCCAGCAGGACATTGATAAGCAATCAGCCCCAGCATTTT. Amino acids: CASRTLISNQPQHF.

The rearrangement links TRBV28 to TRBJ1-2; 9 bases map to TRBD1. Germline CDR1 and CDR2: MDHEN and SYDVKM. The CDR3 runs 15 residues. With 3 bases clipped from V and 3 bases from J, the junction kept 5 bases outside the gene matches. CDR3 nucleotide sequence: TGTGCCAGCAGTTTGGGGTGGACAGGGGACTATGGCTACACCTTC. This encodes CASSLGWTGDYGYTF.

This sequence joins TRBV27 and TRBJ1-2; weak D call: TRBD1 (5 bases). Trimming stripped 5 bases from V and 10 bases from J, with 17 bases between. This CDR3 is built from 13 residues. Germline V lookup: CDR1 MNHEY, CDR2 SMNVEV (reference sequence). The CDR3, as DNA: TGTGCCAGCAGTGGGACTCTTACAGCCGTCTACACCTTC. It specifies CASSGTLTAVYTF.

The chain uses TRBV5-4 and TRBJ1-4, with a tentative D call TRBD1 (5 bases). The CDR3 runs to 13 residues. V was shortened by 0 bases and J by 7 bases, with 7 bases between the two germline ends. The germline V gene has CDR1 SGHNT and CDR2 YYREEE (reference sequence). The CDR3 bases are TGTGCCAGCAGCTTGGTAGGGGTTGAAAAACTGTTTTTT. Its translation: CASSLVGVEKLFF.

The rearrangement links TRBV30 to TRBJ1-1, with no clear D. CDR3 length equals 13 residues. The V and J ends lost 3 bases and 6 bases respectively, with 14 bases between them. Germline V CDR1 and CDR2: GTSNPN, SVGIG (reference sequence). The CDR3 sequence: CAWRREAYSEAFF. The CDR3, as DNA: TGTGCCTGGAGGCGGGAGGCGTATTCTGAAGCTTTCTTT.

V is TRBV5-1 and J is TRBJ1-2; D is perhaps TRBD1 (6 bases). The CDR3 contains 15 residues. In germline, CDR1 is SGHRS, CDR2 YFSETQ. Trimming removed 4 bases from V and 4 bases from J, with 17 bases in between. The CDR3 sequence is CASSPGQNYIYGYTF. The DNA for the CDR3 is TGCGCCAGCAGCCCCGGACAGAACTATATCTATGGCTACACCTTC.

The CDR3 DNA reads TGCGCCAGCAGCTTGGCCGGGGGGGCGCTTAATGAGCAGTTCTTC. Protein sequence: CASSLAGGALNEQFF. The chain couples TRBV5-1 to TRBJ2-1, with 8 bases matching TRBD2. V lost 0 bases to trimming and J lost 7 bases; unmatched junction nucleotides: 6. The germline V gene has CDR1 SGHRS and CDR2 YFSETQ. The CDR3 has 15 amino acids.

The CDR3 loop reads CASSFPRGRADNEQFF. CDR3 nucleotide sequence: TGTGCCAGCAGCTTCCCACGCGGGAGGGCCGACAATGAGCAGTTCTTC. The V and J genes are TRBV5-4 and TRBJ2-1, with 9 positions matching TRBD2. The CDR3 sequence is 16 residues long. V was clipped by 2 bases and J by 5 bases; unmatched bases: 8. CDR1 is SGHNT and CDR2 is YYREEE in the germline V gene (reference sequence). The full variable domain, with the rest looked up from reference TRBV5-4 and TRBJ2-1, is ETGVTQSPTHLIKTRGQQVTLRCSSQSGHNTVSWYQQALGQGPQFIFQYYREEENGRGNFPPRFSGLQFPNYSSELNVNALELDDSALYLCASSFPRGRADNEQFFGPGTRLTVL.

This sequence joins TRBV28 and TRBJ1-1, with D unresolved. Trimming stripped 2 bases from V and 4 bases from J, with 20 bases between. This CDR3 has 17 residues. Per the germline V gene, CDR1 is MDHEN and CDR2 is SYDVKM. The CDR3 loop is CASSLPVSGGLLTEAFF. CDR3 sequence (DNA): TGTGCCAGCAGTTTACCCGTCTCGGGAGGGTTACTCACTGAAGCTTTCTTT.

The rearrangement joins TRBV5-4 to TRBJ2-7, with D possibly being TRBD1 (5 bases). There are 13 residues in the CDR3. V was shortened by 4 bases and J by 7 bases, with 15 bases between the two germline ends. Germline-derived CDR1 and CDR2 are SGHNT and YYREEE (reference sequence). The CDR3 DNA reads as TGTGCCAGCAGCCCCACTCCCAGGGATGAGCAGTACTTC. This sequence encodes CASSPTPRDEQYF.

The V and J genes are TRBV10-2 and TRBJ2-7, with D possibly matching TRBD2 (6 bases). From germline, CDR1 is WSHSY and CDR2 SAAADI. V was trimmed by 3 bases and J by 1 base, leaving 10 bases between them. The CDR3 loop spans 14 amino acids. The DNA of the CDR3 is TGCGCCAGCAGTGACGGGGGTCAGTCCTACGAGCAGTACTTC. Translating gives CASSDGGQSYEQYF.

The chain links TRBV19 to TRBJ1-1; a possible D gene is TRBD1 (6 bases). CDR1 is LNHDA and CDR2 is SQIVND in the germline V gene (reference sequence). V was cut by 6 bases and J by 3 bases, with 14 bases left in between. This CDR3 has 14 residues. CDR3 region: CASRPGQSYTEAFF. Written as DNA, the CDR3 is TGTGCCAGTAGGCCCGGACAGAGCTACACTGAAGCTTTCTTT.

V and J are TRBV12-3 or TRBV12-4 and TRBJ1-1, with 7 bases aligning to TRBD1. The CDR3 is 13 residues long. V trimming: 1 base; J trimming: 8 bases; junction bases outside the gene matches: 4. This CDR3 reads CASSLVDRAEAFF. The CDR3 DNA sequence: TGTGCCAGCAGTTTAGTCGACAGGGCGGAAGCTTTCTTT.

This chain uses TRBV10-2 with TRBJ2-3; maybe TRBD2 (5 bases). The germline V gene encodes CDR1 WSHSY and CDR2 SAAADI. The germline V and J ends were trimmed by 3 bases and 1 base, with 11 bases remaining between them. This CDR3 comprises 15 residues. Written as DNA, the CDR3 is TGCGCCAGCAGTGAAGGAAGCGGTGGCACAGATACGCAGTATTTT. This codes for CASSEGSGGTDTQYF.

The rearrangement joins TRBV30 to TRBJ2-3; D might be TRBD2 (5 bases). V was cut by 4 bases and J by 3 bases, with 8 bases left in between. This CDR3 is 12 amino acids long. Germline-derived CDR1 and CDR2 are GTSNPN and SVGIG (reference sequence). In DNA, the CDR3 is TGTGCCTGGAAAGAGGGAACAGATACGCAGTATTTT. Translated: CAWKEGTDTQYF.

The chain links TRBV6-5 to TRBJ2-7; 12 nucleotides align to TRBD2. The germline V gene has CDR1 MNHEY and CDR2 SVGAGI. The CDR3 loop spans 14 amino acids. V lost 6 bases, J lost 7 bases, and 7 bases stayed unmatched. The CDR3 bases are TGTGCCAGCAGGACCGGGACTAGCGGGCGTGAGCAGTACTTC. It specifies CASRTGTSGREQYF.

The gene calls are TRBV6-6 and TRBJ1-2; TRBD1 matches at 10 bases. Germline V gene sequence: CDR1 MNHNY, CDR2 SVGAGI (reference sequence). The CDR3 is made up of 15 amino acids. Trimming cost V 6 bases and J 8 bases; bases outside gene matches: 12. This chain's CDR3 is CASSDLPGQGPGYTF. CDR3 DNA: TGTGCCAGCAGCGATCTTCCGGGACAGGGGCCCGGCTACACCTTC.